This TCR beta chain is drawn from a study of blood T cell repertoires in COVID-19. Original processing methods: It was from reference gene primer amplification that nucleated cell counts were estimated. Clones were sequenced by immunoSEQ multiplex PCR, and TCRdb holds only the in-frame ones, with some missing. D and trimming come from the DNA, and the V and J calls and clone size come from that table. The sample shows some 250,000 clones, more than 85% of them seen only once. One Seattle source followed patients from active infection through their disease course. This CDR3 comprises 13 residues. Germline loops: CDR1 MDHEN, CDR2 SYDVKM. Trimming removed 5 bases from V and 13 bases from J; junction bases left unmatched: 12.

Sequencing input: peripheral blood. The TCR sequence derives from a woman aged 55-75 years with COVID-19, enrolled during active disease. The chain recombines TRBV28 with TRBJ2-5, with 8 bases aligning to TRBD2. The CDR3 nucleotides read TGTGCCAGCAGTCCCCCTACTCGGGAGGGCTTGTACTTC. Its protein is CASSPPTREGLYF.